Listed below are T cell receptor beta chains from one sample, sequenced in a study of human T cells and chemical hapten exposure. Via MiXCR, TCRdb re-called the RACE reads, giving one row per CDR3 protein. The sample has tens of thousands of distinct CDR3 sequences, roughly a tenth seen once. Sequenced material: whole blood, taken in connection with sensitization to the hapten diphenylcyclopropenone (DPC). These TCRs come from a woman younger than 45 with alopecia areata. Some clones in this sample may be carry-over from other donors' samples. The CDR3 runs from the conserved cysteine through the conserved F or W. D genes are given only for firm matches. Expanded clones are given a class, and other clones once, few, many or no size at all.

CDR3 DNA,CDR3 protein,D gene,J gene,V gene,clone size
TGTGCCAGCAGCTATGGGCGGGGTTCAGGAAACATTCAGTACTTC,CASSYGRGSGNIQYF,NA,TRBJ2-4,TRBV11-1,many
TGTGCCAGCAGCGTAGAATCCCCGGAGACCCAGTACTTC,CASSVESPETQYF,NA,TRBJ2-5,TRBV9,few
TGTGCCAGCAGTTTACCCTTCGACAGCAATTCACCCCTCCACTTT,CASSLPFDSNSPLHF,NA,TRBJ1-6,TRBV28,many
TGTGCCAGCAGCCAGGCTAGCGGAAGCACAGATACGCAGTATTTT,CASSQASGSTDTQYF,TRBD2,TRBJ2-3,TRBV4-2,many
TGTGCCAGTAGTTTGAGGGCGAACACTGAAGCTTTCTTT,CASSLRANTEAFF,NA,TRBJ1-1,TRBV12-3/TRBV12-4,NA
TGTGCCAGCAGCCGGACTAGTTCCTACGAGCAGTACTTC,CASSRTSSYEQYF,TRBD2,TRBJ2-7,TRBV5-6,many
TGTGCCAGCAGTCTGGGGGGTGCCCAGTTCTTC,CASSLGGAQFF,NA,TRBJ2-1,TRBV12-3/TRBV12-4,many
TGTGCCAGCAGTCATGGACAGGGGGCAAATGAGCAGTTCTTC,CASSHGQGANEQFF,TRBD1,TRBJ2-1,TRBV6-5,many
TGCGCCAGCAGCTCCAACGAGCAGTACTTC,CASSSNEQYF,NA,TRBJ2-7,TRBV5-1,NA
TGCAGCGTCGAGAAGCAGGGGTCCCAGCATTTT,CSVEKQGSQHF,NA,TRBJ1-5,TRBV29-1,many
TGTGCCAGCAGCCTCGACCCTAACCGAGTGAACACTGAAGCTTTCTTT,CASSLDPNRVNTEAFF,NA,TRBJ1-1,TRBV5-4,many
TGCAGTGCCGTCGGTCTCGGAGGGGCCGCAGACAGCTCCTACAATGAGCAGTTCTTC,CSAVGLGGAADSSYNEQFF,NA,TRBJ2-1,TRBV20-1,many
TGTGCCAGCAGCGTAGGGGCAGGGGATCAGCCCCAGCATTTT,CASSVGAGDQPQHF,NA,TRBJ1-5,TRBV9,many
TGTGCCTGGAGCGAGAGGATTCACACTGAAGCTTTCTTT,CAWSERIHTEAFF,NA,TRBJ1-1,TRBV30,NA
TGTGCCAGCAGCGAGGGACTCAGCACAGATACGCAGTATTTT,CASSEGLSTDTQYF,NA,TRBJ2-3,TRBV7-7,many
TGTGCCAGCGGCTTCTACCCCGACGAGCAGTACTTC,CASGFYPDEQYF,NA,TRBJ2-7,TRBV27,NA
TGTGCCAGCGAAACAGTGAACACTGAAGCTTTCTTT,CASETVNTEAFF,NA,TRBJ1-1,TRBV28,NA
TGTGCCAGCAGCCGAGCGACAAGGACGGGACAGGTAGGAGAGCAGTTCTTC,CASSRATRTGQVGEQFF,TRBD1,TRBJ2-1,TRBV4-2,NA
TGCAGCGTTGAAGATTTATACGGTAACAATGAGCAGTTCTTC,CSVEDLYGNNEQFF,NA,TRBJ2-1,TRBV29-1,many
TGTGCCAGTTCGAGACAGGGTACCTTGAACACTGAAGCTTTCTTT,CASSRQGTLNTEAFF,TRBD1,TRBJ1-1,TRBV7-8,NA